The T cell receptor beta chain under discussion was sequenced for a study of T cell repertoires in cytomegalovirus infection. Whole-study context: The authors relied on CMV epitopes, both recently identified HLA-C-restricted and well-studied HLA-B-restricted. Shared public TCR beta signatures pointed to both CMV infection and a matching HLA type. Whole-study findings and limits: Across the ex vivo response, the dominant clonotypes were HLA-C-restricted CMV-specific TCR beta clonotypes. Based on cumulative public TCR beta family frequency, carriers of CMV plus the relevant HLA were identified.

MiXCR, applied by TCRdb to the reads, yields one record per CDR3 protein. The sample lists 700,000 to 950,000 distinct CDR3 sequences; 32% were seen once. Trimming cost V 4 bases and J 4 bases, with 17 bases left between them. Per the germline V gene, CDR1 is SGHNT and CDR2 is YYREEE (reference sequence). The CDR3 spans 15 residues. This clonotype appeared a few times. Antigen: not known. This chain joins TRBV5-4 and TRBJ2-5; possibly TRBD2 for D (7 bases). The specimen comprised cultured CD8+ T cells from PBMCs, sampled from culture after CMV antigen stimulation. This TCR was recovered from a human donor in good health (CMV status not recorded). Some clones in this sample may be carry-over from other donors' samples. Written as DNA, the CDR3 is TGTGCCAGCAGCCCGCAGGGGAGGGGAGGAGAGACCCAGTACTTC. It codes for CASSPQGRGGETQYF.